A selection of T cell receptor beta chains follows, all from one sample in a study of blood T cell repertoires in COVID-19. TCRdb's table, derived via immunoSEQ multiplex PCR, lists solely in-frame clones and lacks some. The sample records about 380,000 clones, approximately 89% being singletons. The sample comprised PBMCs or T cells enriched from blood (not recorded which). These receptors originate from a man under 40 who had recovered from COVID-19. Each CDR3 is given with its conserved first and last residue. Each record gives: D gene, J gene, V gene, clone size, CDR3 protein, CDR3 DNA. D genes are given only for firm matches. The size field is filled for only some rows; it gives once, few, many or a size class.

>.|TRBJ2-7|TRBV7-2|.
CASSLDGGASEQYF
TGTGCCAGCAGCTTAGATGGGGGGGCGAGCGAGCAGTACTTC
>.|TRBJ1-5|TRBV4-2|.
CASSQDLAGRPQHF
TGTGCCAGCAGCCAGGACCTGGCGGGTCGGCCCCAGCATTTT
>.|TRBJ1-6|TRBV19|.
CASGSGTRGSPLHF
TGTGCCAGTGGATCGGGGACCAGGGGTTCACCCCTCCACTTT
>.|TRBJ1-2|TRBV27|.
CASSLRGSMRGYTF
TGTGCCAGCAGTTTAAGGGGTTCAATGAGAGGCTACACCTTC
>.|TRBJ2-2|TRBV18|.
CASSLTDRRLNTGELFF
TGTGCCAGCTCACTTACCGACAGGAGGCTGAACACCGGGGAGCTGTTTTTT
>.|TRBJ1-5|TRBV10-3|.
CAIKRAASNQPQHF
TGTGCCATCAAGAGGGCGGCCAGCAATCAGCCCCAGCATTTT
>TRBD1|TRBJ2-7|TRBV7-2|.
CASSRTGQYEQYF
TGTGCCAGCAGCCGGACAGGCCAGTACGAGCAGTACTTC
>TRBD1|TRBJ1-5|TRBV2|.
CASSSGQGDQPQHF
TGTGCCAGCAGTTCCGGACAGGGTGATCAGCCCCAGCATTTT
>.|TRBJ1-1|TRBV7-2|.
CASSSTGGGEAFF
TGTGCCAGCAGCTCCACCGGGGGGGGCGAAGCTTTCTTT
>.|TRBJ1-1|TRBV18|.
CASSSQSGSQNTEAFF
TGTGCCAGCTCATCACAAAGCGGCAGCCAGAACACTGAAGCTTTCTTT
>.|TRBJ1-1|TRBV5-4|.
CASSSPGTEAFF
TGTGCCAGCAGCAGCCCCGGGACTGAAGCTTTCTTT
>.|TRBJ2-7|TRBV6-5|.
CASRGLSYEQYF
TGTGCCAGCAGGGGGCTTTCCTACGAGCAGTACTTC
>TRBD1|TRBJ2-1|TRBV19|few
CASSTQGMGSDNEQFF
TGTGCCAGTAGCACACAGGGGATGGGCAGCGACAATGAGCAGTTCTTC
>.|TRBJ2-5|TRBV4-2|.
CASSQYAGTIETQYF
TGTGCCAGCAGCCAATATGCCGGGACAATCGAGACCCAGTACTTC
>TRBD1|TRBJ1-1|TRBV29-1|.
CSGRRTGGTLAEAFF
TGCAGCGGACGGAGGACAGGGGGAACCTTAGCTGAAGCTTTCTTT
>TRBD2|TRBJ2-5|TRBV27|.
CASSLSGGAGKTQYF
TGTGCCAGCAGTCTTAGCGGGGGGGCCGGGAAGACCCAGTACTTC
>.|TRBJ1-3|TRBV12-5|.
CASGPRRGTSGNTIYF
TGTGCTAGTGGTCCCCGTCGGGGGACCTCTGGAAACACCATATATTTT
>TRBD2|TRBJ2-5|TRBV15|.
CATSRETGTSGKETQYF
TGTGCCACCAGCAGAGAGACCGGGACTAGCGGGAAAGAGACCCAGTACTTC
>TRBD2|TRBJ2-3|TRBV3-1/TRBV3-2|.
CASSQLAGGTTDTQYF
TGTGCCAGCAGCCAATTAGCGGGGGGAACCACAGATACGCAGTATTTT
>TRBD1|TRBJ1-1|TRBV5-1|.
CASSLGDRFYTEAFF
TGCGCCAGCAGCTTGGGGGACAGGTTCTACACTGAAGCTTTCTTT
>.|TRBJ1-6|TRBV5-1|.
CASSPLESSYNSPLHF
TGCGCCAGCAGCCCCCTCGAGAGCTCCTATAATTCACCCCTCCACTTT
>TRBD2|TRBJ2-3|TRBV11-2|.
CASSEIAGGATDTQYF
TGTGCCAGCAGCGAGATAGCGGGGGGCGCAACAGATACGCAGTATTTT
>.|TRBJ1-4|TRBV3-1/TRBV3-2|.
CASSQGSRGVTNEKLFF
TGTGCCAGCAGCCAAGGGAGTCGCGGTGTGACTAATGAAAAACTGTTTTTT
>.|TRBJ1-1|TRBV9|.
CASSVYGNTEAFF
TGTGCCAGCAGCGTATACGGGAACACTGAAGCTTTCTTT
>TRBD1|TRBJ1-1|TRBV7-2|few
CASSFSLGQIEAFF
TGTGCCAGCAGCTTTTCCTTGGGACAGATTGAAGCTTTCTTT
>TRBD1|TRBJ2-1|TRBV30|.
CAWGGQGGEQFF
TGTGCCTGGGGGGGACAGGGAGGTGAGCAGTTCTTC
>.|TRBJ1-2|TRBV19|once
CASSIALRSSNYGYTF
TGTGCCAGTAGTATAGCCCTCAGAAGTTCTAACTATGGCTACACCTTC
>TRBD1|TRBJ1-6|TRBV3-1/TRBV3-2|.
CASSGRTGNNSPLHF
TGTGCCAGCAGCGGACGGACAGGGAATAATTCACCCCTCCACTTT
>.|TRBJ2-5|TRBV12-3/TRBV12-4|once
CASSLVQQETQYF
TGTGCCAGCAGTTTGGTACAGCAAGAGACCCAGTACTTC
>TRBD1|TRBJ2-2|TRBV19|.
CASRGQGNTGELFF
TGTGCCAGCAGGGGACAGGGAAACACCGGGGAGCTGTTTTTT
>TRBD1|TRBJ2-7|TRBV5-6|.
CASSGTGVRSYEQYF
TGTGCCAGCAGCGGGACAGGGGTAAGGTCCTACGAGCAGTACTTC
>.|TRBJ1-1|TRBV11-3|.
CASSLDPSGTEAFF
TGTGCCAGCAGCTTAGATCCTAGCGGGACTGAAGCTTTCTTT
>TRBD1|TRBJ1-1|TRBV4-1|few
CASSQAGTGKTEAFF
TGCGCCAGCAGCCAGGCTGGGACAGGGAAAACTGAAGCTTTCTTT
>.|TRBJ1-1|TRBV21-1|.
CASSIQGVNTEAFF
TGTGCCAGCAGCATACAGGGGGTGAACACTGAAGCTTTCTTT
>.|TRBJ1-2|TRBV4-3|.
CASSQANYYGYTF
TGCGCCAGCAGCCAAGCCAATTACTATGGCTACACCTTC
>.|TRBJ2-5|TRBV11-1|.
CASRSGRGGETQYF
TGTGCCAGCAGATCAGGACGCGGAGGGGAGACCCAGTACTTC
>.|TRBJ1-1|TRBV19|.
CASRDRDFMNTEAFF
TGTGCCAGTAGGGACAGAGATTTTATGAACACTGAAGCTTTCTTT
>.|TRBJ1-2|TRBV27|.
CASSAQEYGYTF
TGTGCCAGCAGTGCCCAGGAATATGGCTACACCTTC
>TRBD2|TRBJ2-3|TRBV19|.
CASTLAGGGGTQYF
TGTGCCAGTACCTTAGCGGGGGGCGGTGGTACGCAGTATTTT
>.|TRBJ1-6|TRBV7-9|.
CASSSWTAMSSYNSPLHF
TGTGCCAGCAGCTCATGGACAGCGATGAGCTCCTATAATTCACCCCTCCACTTT
>.|TRBJ1-4|TRBV21-1|.
CASSKDRDRGDSEKLFF
TGTGCCAGCAGCAAAGACCGGGACAGGGGAGATAGTGAAAAACTGTTTTTT
>TRBD2|TRBJ2-3|TRBV9|.
CASSSPIEAGGHTQYF
TGTGCCAGCAGCTCCCCCATTGAAGCGGGGGGGCATACGCAGTATTTT
>.|TRBJ2-2|TRBV18|.
CASSPGQANTGELFF
TGTGCCAGCTCACCTGGCCAGGCGAACACCGGGGAGCTGTTTTTT
>.|TRBJ2-2|TRBV6-5|once
CASRLQSNTGELFF
TGTGCCAGCAGGCTACAGAGTAACACCGGGGAGCTGTTTTTT
>.|TRBJ2-1|TRBV9|.
CASSQGARGNEQFF
TGTGCCAGCAGCCAGGGGGCGCGGGGGAATGAGCAGTTCTTC
>.|TRBJ2-2|TRBV10-1|.
CASSDRVDTGELFF
TGCGCCAGCAGTGACAGGGTCGACACCGGGGAGCTGTTTTTT
>.|TRBJ2-2|TRBV12-5|.
CASGLILGGVNTGELFF
TGTGCTAGTGGTTTGATTCTCGGGGGAGTGAACACCGGGGAGCTGTTTTTT
>.|TRBJ1-4|TRBV5-4|once
CASSLATGALGNEKLFF
TGTGCCAGCAGCTTGGCGACAGGTGCCCTCGGTAATGAAAAACTGTTTTTT
>.|TRBJ2-2|TRBV9|.
CASSVQNTGELFF
TGTGCCAGCAGCGTACAGAACACCGGGGAGCTGTTTTTT
>TRBD1|TRBJ1-4|TRBV9|.
CASSSDREGEKLFF
TGTGCCAGCAGCTCCGACAGGGAAGGTGAAAAACTGTTTTTT
>TRBD1|TRBJ2-7|TRBV27|.
CASSLYPPGQGSSYEQYF
TGTGCCAGCAGTTTATACCCCCCAGGACAGGGGAGCTCCTACGAGCAGTACTTC
>.|TRBJ1-2|TRBV30|.
CAWAGQNYGYTF
TGTGCCTGGGCCGGACAGAACTATGGCTACACCTTC
>.|TRBJ2-7|TRBV6-1|once
CASSEIGQGFYEQYF
TGTGCCAGCAGTGAAATAGGCCAGGGATTCTACGAGCAGTACTTC
>.|TRBJ2-3|TRBV3-1/TRBV3-2|.
CASSQVFGGRGTDTQYF
TGTGCCAGCAGCCAAGTTTTTGGGGGCAGGGGCACAGATACGCAGTATTTT